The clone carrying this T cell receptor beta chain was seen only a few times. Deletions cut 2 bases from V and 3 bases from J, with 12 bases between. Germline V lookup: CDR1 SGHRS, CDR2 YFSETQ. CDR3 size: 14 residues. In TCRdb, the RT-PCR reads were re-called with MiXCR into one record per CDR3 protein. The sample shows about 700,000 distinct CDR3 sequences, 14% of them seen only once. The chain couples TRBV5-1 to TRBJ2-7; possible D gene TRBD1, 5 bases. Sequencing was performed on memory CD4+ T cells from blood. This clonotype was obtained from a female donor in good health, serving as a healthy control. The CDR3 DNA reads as TGCGCCAGCAGCTTCCAGGGCGAACTCTACGAGCAGTACTTC. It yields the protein CASSFQGELYEQYF.